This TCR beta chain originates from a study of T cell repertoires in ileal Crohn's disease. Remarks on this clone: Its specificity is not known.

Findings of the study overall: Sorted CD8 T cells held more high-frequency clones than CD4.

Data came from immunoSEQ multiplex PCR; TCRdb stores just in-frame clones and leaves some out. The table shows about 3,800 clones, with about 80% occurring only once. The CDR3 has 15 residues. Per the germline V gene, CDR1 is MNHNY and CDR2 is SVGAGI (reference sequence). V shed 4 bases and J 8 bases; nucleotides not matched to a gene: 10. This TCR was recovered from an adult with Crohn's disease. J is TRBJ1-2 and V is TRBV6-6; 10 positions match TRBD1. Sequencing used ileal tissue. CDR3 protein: CASSSRDRGYEGYTF. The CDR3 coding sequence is TGTGCCAGCAGTTCCCGGGACAGGGGTTATGAGGGCTACACCTTC.